One sample yielded the 20 T cell receptor beta chains listed below, sequenced in a study of T cells in localized non-small cell lung cancer. Data came from immunoSEQ multiplex PCR; TCRdb stores just in-frame clones and leaves some out. The data hold more than 25,000 clones, with about 89% observed a single time. The input for sequencing was peripheral blood, taken before any cancer treatment. The source is a woman aged 35 to 75 with stage I lung adenocarcinoma.

This clone was observed a few times. The V gene is TRBV2, the J gene TRBJ1-5; tentative D call: TRBD1 (5 bases). CDR3 length: 15 residues. Looked up from germline, CDR1 is SNHLY and CDR2 is FYNNEI. The V end was cut by 6 bases, the J end by 3 bases, with 15 bases between. CDR3 residues: CASRGPTVDNQPQHF. The CDR3 bases are TGTGCCAGCAGGGGACCCACGGTAGACAATCAGCCCCAGCATTTT.

The chain combines TRBV4-3 with TRBJ1-4; no reliable D call. The V and J ends lost 0 bases and 8 bases respectively, with 13 bases between them. The length of the CDR3 is 15 residues. In germline, CDR1 is LGHNA, CDR2 YSLEER. The CDR3 sequence: CASSQDKVGKEKLFF. CDR3 DNA: TGCGCCAGCAGCCAAGACAAGGTCGGTAAAGAAAAACTGTTTTTT.

The sample holds a few counts of this clone. The chain has TRBV7-2 and TRBJ2-6; D is uncertain. The V gene lost 3 bases and the J gene lost 6 bases, with 12 bases spanning the gap. Germline-derived CDR1 and CDR2 are SGHTA and FQGNSA. This CDR3 region has 15 residues. Here the CDR3 reads CASSFPRITANVLTF. The CDR3 nucleotides read TGTGCCAGCAGCTTTCCTCGGATTACGGCCAACGTCCTGACTTTC.

This clone was seen just once. Here the CDR3 reads CASSVHGDQPQHF. CDR3 bases: TGTGCCAGCAGCGTCCACGGGGATCAGCCCCAGCATTTT. The chain is built from TRBV9 and TRBJ1-5, with unresolved D. Germline V gives CDR1 SGDLS, CDR2 YYNGEE. The CDR3 totals 13 residues. V was trimmed by 2 bases and J by 5 bases, leaving 8 bases between them.

The rearrangement joins TRBV28 to TRBJ2-5; the D is unclear. Germline V gene sequence: CDR1 MDHEN, CDR2 SYDVKM. This CDR3 spans 13 amino acids. CDR3 coding DNA: TGTGCTGTGTCCGGCGTGGGCCAAGAGACCCAGTACTTC. Its translation is CAVSGVGQETQYF.

The genes are TRBV6-6 and TRBJ1-1; D is ambiguous. The germline gives CDR1 MNHNY, CDR2 SVGAGI (reference sequence). The CDR3 has 16 amino acids. The V gene lost 0 bases and the J gene lost 4 bases, with 15 bases spanning the gap. CDR3 nucleotide sequence: TGTGCCAGCAGTTACTCGGTTGGGGAAATGGGCACTGAAGCTTTCTTT. Protein: CASSYSVGEMGTEAFF.

V and J are TRBV6-5 and TRBJ1-1; 8 bases align to TRBD1. The V and J ends lost 4 bases and 8 bases, in that order; junction bases with no gene match: 6. This CDR3 is 13 amino acids long. CDR1 is MNHEY, CDR2 SVGAGI, per germline. The CDR3 loop is CASSSQQGVEAFF. The DNA for the CDR3 is TGTGCCAGCAGTTCTCAACAGGGGGTCGAAGCTTTCTTT.

The chain's CDR3 is CASSLEEDRGQYF. The CDR3, as DNA: TGTGCCAGCAGCTTAGAAGAGGACAGGGGGCAGTACTTC. The chain employs TRBV7-8 and TRBJ2-7; TRBD1 matches at 9 bases. J gave up 9 bases and V 1 base, and 4 bases lay outside the gene matches. The germline V gene encodes CDR1 SGHVS and CDR2 FQNEAQ. The CDR3 is made up of 13 amino acids. Together with reference TRBV7-8 and TRBJ2-7, the CDR3 gives the full variable domain: GAGVSQSPRYKVAKRGQDVALRCDPISGHVSLFWYQQALGQGPEFLTYFQNEAQLDKSGLPSDRFFAERPEGSVSTLKIQRTQQEDSAVYLCASSLEEDRGQYFGPGTRLTVT.

In DNA form, the CDR3 reads TGTGCCAGCAGCTTAGGACAGGGAGTAGGTCAGCCCCAGCATTTT. Translated: CASSLGQGVGQPQHF. This sequence joins TRBV7-9 and TRBJ1-5; TRBD1 matches at 7 bases. The germline gives CDR1 SEHNR, CDR2 FQNEAQ (reference sequence). The CDR3 extends over 15 amino acids. J was trimmed by 6 bases and V by 1 base; bases with no gene match: 6.

CDR3 DNA sequence: TGTGCCAGCAGCCCCCCCGGGGCCAGCGAGACCCAGTACTTC. As protein: CASSPPGASETQYF. V gene TRBV11-3 combines with J gene TRBJ2-5; tentatively, D is TRBD1 or TRBD2 (5 bases each). The length of the CDR3 is 14 residues. In germline, CDR1 is SGHNT, CDR2 YENEEA. V was clipped by 5 bases and J by 5 bases, with 15 bases between them.

This rearrangement joins TRBV9 to TRBJ1-5, with 7 bases that match TRBD1. J lost 7 bases, V lost 1 base, and 17 bases had no gene match. This CDR3 has 18 amino acids. Germline V lookup: CDR1 SGDLS, CDR2 YYNGEE. The CDR3 bases are TGTGCCAGCAGCGTAATGGTCAGGGGGGACTTAGTTAAACAGCCCCAGCATTTT. Translating gives CASSVMVRGDLVKQPQHF.

This chain uses TRBV29-1 with TRBJ2-2; D remains ambiguous. CDR1 is SQVTM, CDR2 ANQGSEA, per germline. Trimming shortened V by 2 bases and J by 3 bases, and 4 bases separated the two germline ends. The CDR3 runs 12 residues. The CDR3 spells CSVESDTGELFF. The CDR3 bases are TGCAGCGTTGAATCGGACACCGGGGAGCTGTTTTTT.

The rearrangement links TRBV4-1 to TRBJ1-2, with 7 bases fitting TRBD1. The CDR3 length is 12 residues. J was trimmed by 14 bases and V by 5 bases; bases with no gene match: 11. Germline CDR1 MGHRA, CDR2 YSYEKL. Written as DNA, the CDR3 is TGCGCCAGCAGCTTCCGACAGGGTGGGCTAACCTTC. It codes for CASSFRQGGLTF.

This chain uses TRBV7-2 with TRBJ1-4; D not certain. With 5 bases removed from V and 6 bases from J, the gap between germline ends came to 13 bases. CDR1 SGHTA and CDR2 FQGNSA come from the germline V gene. The CDR3 runs 14 residues. CDR3 protein: CASSRGPGDEKLFF. The CDR3 nucleotides are TGTGCCAGCAGCCGCGGGCCGGGCGATGAAAAACTGTTTTTT.

J is TRBJ2-1 and V is TRBV7-9, with unresolved D. The CDR3 has 13 amino acids. V dropped 5 bases and J dropped 4 bases, with 9 bases sitting between them. Germline V gene data show CDR1 as SEHNR and CDR2 as FQNEAQ (reference sequence). The CDR3 loop reads CASSPGSYNEQFF. CDR3 sequence (DNA): TGTGCCAGCAGCCCCGGGTCTTACAATGAGCAGTTCTTC.

The V call is TRBV7-8, the J call TRBJ2-2; D gene uncertain. Germline assignment: CDR1 SGHVS and CDR2 FQNEAQ. This CDR3 spans 12 amino acids. Trimming shortened V by 4 bases and J by 4 bases, and 4 bases separated the two germline ends. The CDR3 DNA follows: TGTGCCAGCAGCTCATTCACCGGGGAGCTGTTTTTT. Its protein is CASSSFTGELFF.

The V call is TRBV25-1, the J call TRBJ1-5; D ambiguous. CDR3 size: 14 residues. V dropped 1 base and J dropped 5 bases, with 9 bases sitting between them. The germline CDR1 and CDR2 sequences are MGHDK and SYGVNS. CDR3 region: CASSEFTVDQPQHF. Here the CDR3 DNA reads TGTGCCAGCAGTGAATTCACAGTTGATCAGCCCCAGCATTTT.

This clone was observed a few times. This sequence joins TRBV6-1 and TRBJ2-1; 8 nucleotides line up with TRBD2. V lost 6 bases to trimming and J lost 6 bases; unmatched junction nucleotides: 4. Per the germline V gene, CDR1 is MNHNS and CDR2 is SASEGT. There are 13 residues in the CDR3. The CDR3 here is CASRWTSTNEQFF. CDR3 bases: TGTGCCAGCAGATGGACTAGCACCAATGAGCAGTTCTTC.

V and J are TRBV7-9 and TRBJ2-3, with a possible D match to TRBD2 (6 bases). Trimming cost V 4 bases and J 2 bases, with 10 bases left between them. Germline V CDR1 and CDR2: SEHNR, FQNEAQ (reference sequence). The CDR3 runs to 14 residues. The CDR3 protein is CASSSEGTTDTQYF. The CDR3 nucleotides are TGTGCCAGCAGCTCGGAGGGGACCACAGATACGCAGTATTTT.

The chain is built from TRBV7-2 and TRBJ2-5, with TRBD2 matching over 13 bases. V lost 8 bases to trimming and J lost 4 bases; unmatched junction nucleotides: 7. CDR1 and CDR2 (germline): SGHTA, FQGNSA. The CDR3 length is 15 residues. CDR3: CASATSGGARETQYF. DNA of the CDR3: TGTGCCAGCGCAACTAGCGGGGGGGCCCGAGAGACCCAGTACTTC. The complete variable domain, with remaining parts taken from reference TRBV7-2 and TRBJ2-5, reads GAGVSQSPSNKVTEKGKDVELRCDPISGHTALYWYRQSLGQGLEFLIYFQGNSAPDKSGLPSDRFSAERTGGSVSTLTIQRTQQEDSAVYLCASATSGGARETQYFGPGTRLLVL.